This passage covers 7 T cell receptor beta chains from one sample sequenced in a study of Graves' ophthalmopathy and Graves' hyperthyroidism. Amplification from RNA transcripts yielded the TCR beta CDR3 regions. HTBI primers were used in a first-round RT-PCR, which preceded a second-round multiplex PCR. From the multiplex PCR reads, TCRdb called clonotypes with MiXCR, one entry per CDR3 protein. The profile shows 300,000 to 450,000 distinct CDR3 sequences, approximately 18% of them singletons. Sequences were obtained from peripheral blood. The receptors stem from an adult woman with stable Graves' hyperthyroidism.

The chain carries TRBV28 and TRBJ2-3; 8 positions agree with TRBD2. The CDR3 loop spans 16 amino acids. Germline lookup yields CDR1 MDHEN and CDR2 SYDVKM. The trim removed 2 bases at V and 2 bases at J, leaving 6 bases unmatched. CDR3 loop: CASSLRAGGNTDTQYF. In nucleotides, the CDR3 is TGTGCCAGCAGTTTAAGGGCGGGGGGCAACACAGATACGCAGTATTTT.

This clonotype showed up many times. V usage is TRBV12-3 or TRBV12-4 and J usage is TRBJ1-2; TRBD1 matches 7 bases. Trimming removed 11 bases from V and 3 bases from J; junction bases left unmatched: 6. CDR3 length equals 12 residues. The CDR3 loop reads CAADREDYGYTF. In DNA, the CDR3 is TGTGCCGCCGACAGGGAGGACTATGGCTACACCTTC.

Many counts were recorded for this clonotype. The chain uses TRBV4-1 and TRBJ1-3; the D is unclear. CDR1 and CDR2 (germline): MGHRA, YSYEKL. The V and J ends lost 3 bases and 2 bases respectively, with 11 bases between them. The CDR3 has 15 amino acids. CDR3 protein: CASSQGSGAGNTIYF. The CDR3 nucleotides are TGCGCCAGCAGCCAGGGGTCCGGGGCTGGAAACACCATATATTTT.

As concerns this clonotype: With a much larger clone just one base away, this may be a read error. A read error is likely, as this CDR3 ends without the conserved phenylalanine or tryptophan. The rearrangement links TRBV6-2 or TRBV6-3 to TRBJ1-5, with no clear D. Germline V gives CDR1 MNHEY, CDR2 SVGEGT. Trimming stripped 2 bases from V and 9 bases from J, with 5 bases between. CDR3 length equals 11 residues. CDR3 residues: CASSYPGPQHY. In DNA, the CDR3 is TGTGCCAGCAGTTACCCGGGGCCCCAGCATTAT.

This clonotype was seen ten or more times. The chain combines TRBV12-3 or TRBV12-4 with TRBJ2-7; a possible D gene is TRBD1 (7 bases). The CDR3 spans 14 residues. V was pared by 6 bases and J by 0 bases, with 12 bases between. CDR3 DNA sequence: TGTGCCAGCAGCCAGGGGGGTTTCTCCTACGAGCAGTACTTC. Its protein is CASSQGGFSYEQYF.

This clonotype came up many times. The rearrangement joins TRBV7-2 to TRBJ2-7; 8 bases line up with TRBD2. The CDR3 totals 13 residues. Germline V gives CDR1 SGHTA, CDR2 FQGNSA. With V trimmed by 4 bases and J by 2 bases, 1 base remained unmatched. DNA of the CDR3: TGTGCCAGCAGCTCGGGGGGGGCCTACGAGCAGTACTTC. Its translation is CASSSGGAYEQYF.

This clonotype was seen only once. The junction differs from germline at one of its ends, possibly a read error. The chain couples TRBV7-2 to TRBJ1-1; unclear D gene. The CDR3 contains 17 residues. Germline V gives CDR1 SGHTA, CDR2 FQGNSA. CDR3 DNA sequence: TGTGCCAGCAGCCTAGCACCCCGTAAGGCTTCGGACACTGAAGCTTTCTTT. Translation: CASSLAPRKASDTEAFF.